The clone carrying this T cell receptor (beta chain) was seen at least ten times. The CDR3 loop spans 15 amino acids. The germline V gene has CDR1 SNHLY and CDR2 FYNNEI. V was shortened by 4 bases and J by 2 bases, with 14 bases between the two germline ends. Through Arm-PCR of CDR3 regions and iRepertoire HTBI primers, TCR beta libraries were built. From the multiplex PCR reads, TCRdb called clonotypes with MiXCR, one entry per CDR3 protein. The sample records hundreds of thousands of distinct CDR3 sequences, about 15% being singletons. These data originate in a study of regulatory T cells in long-lasting Graves disease. As for time point: newly diagnosed GD, antithyroid drugs for less than 3 months. There was RNA extracted from PBMCs, and the TCR library was made from it. This sample was also put to use in a study of T cells in Graves' hyperthyroidism and ophthalmopathy. From that second work: Most thyroid clonotypes expanded above 0.001 were also detected in blood.

The chain has TRBV2 and TRBJ1-1; no reliable D call. The clonotype was recovered from a man aged 18 to 30 with Graves disease. The material sequenced was peripheral blood mononuclear cells (PBMCs), taken at new diagnosis, from a patient treated with antithyroid drugs. The CDR3 here is CASSARGGSNTEAFF. The CDR3 DNA reads TGTGCCAGCAGTGCCCGGGGAGGCTCAAACACTGAAGCTTTCTTT.